This T cell receptor (beta chain) comes out of a study of blood T cell repertoires in COVID-19. Trimming shortened V by 5 bases and J by 2 bases, and 15 bases separated the two germline ends. The CDR3 extends over 15 amino acids. The germline V gene has CDR1 MNHEY and CDR2 SMNVEV (reference sequence). TCRdb keeps only in-frame clones here, not all; method: immunoSEQ multiplex PCR. Counted here are 300,000 to 450,000 clones, 75% to 90% occurring once; the ten biggest clones make up more than 0.8%. Only one count was recorded for this clone. The rearrangement joins TRBV27 to TRBJ2-5; perhaps TRBD1 as D (6 bases). The receptor comes from a man aged 18 to 35 who had recovered from COVID-19. Sequencing input: PBMCs or T cells enriched from blood (not recorded which). CDR3 region: CASSTRWGPQETQYF. CDR3 coding DNA: TGTGCCAGCAGTACCCGGTGGGGGCCACAAGAGACCCAGTACTTC.